Below, 12 T cell receptor beta chains from the same sample are listed, as sequenced in a study of graft-versus-host responses after intestinal transplantation. Profiling relied on immunoSEQ multiplex PCR, and the TCRdb table lists in-frame clones only, not all of them. The repertoire holds just over 15,000 clones, with 25% to 40% as singletons. Sample: alloreactive CD4+ T cells from a mixed lymphocyte reaction culture, taken before intestinal transplant. Subset described: CFSE-low proliferating T cells sorted from approximately six-day pre-transplant mixed lymphocyte reaction (GvH or HvG direction). All receptors derive from a human patient who received an intestinal transplant.

This clone has more than one count but fewer than ten. This chain's CDR3 is CASSQHQNYGYTF. The CDR3 region has the DNA TGTGCCAGCAGCCAACACCAGAACTATGGCTACACCTTC. The chain recombines TRBV14 with TRBJ1-2; no firm D call. Trimming removed 2 bases at V and 2 bases at J, with 6 bases between. The CDR3 is 13 amino acids. CDR1 and CDR2 (germline): SGHDN, FVKESK.

The rearrangement links TRBV29-1 to TRBJ2-5, with 8 bases lining up with TRBD2. Germline CDR1 and CDR2: SQVTM and ANQGSEA. This CDR3 region has 16 residues. V dropped 7 bases and J dropped 3; count of bases not matched to a gene: 16. The CDR3 DNA reads TGCAGCGCCGACACTCGGACTAGCAATTACGAAGAGACCCAGTACTTC. Protein product: CSADTRTSNYEETQYF.

This chain connects TRBV19 to TRBJ2-6; a possible D gene is TRBD1 (6 bases). The CDR3 runs to 15 residues. From germline, CDR1 is LNHDA and CDR2 SQIVND (reference sequence). Trimming removed 3 bases at V and 2 bases at J, with 8 bases between. The DNA for the CDR3 is TGTGCCAGTAGTATCCGGGACACTGGGGCCAACGTCCTGACTTTC. Encoded protein: CASSIRDTGANVLTF.

This rearrangement joins TRBV4-1 to TRBJ2-3, with D uncertain. Germline CDR1 is MGHRA and CDR2 is YSYEKL. The CDR3 is made up of 14 amino acids. Trimming shortened V by 0 bases and J by 2 bases, and 6 bases separated the two germline ends. DNA of the CDR3: TGCGCCAGCAGCCAAGACAGAATCACAGATACGCAGTATTTT. It codes for CASSQDRITDTQYF.

The rearrangement uses TRBV18 and TRBJ2-3, with 7 bases that match TRBD2. Germline trimming cut 2 bases from V and 3 bases from J; bases unmatched to any gene: 2. Looked up from germline, CDR1 is KGHSH and CDR2 is LQKENI. This CDR3 contains 14 residues. For the CDR3, the DNA is TGTGCCAGCTCACCAAGGACTAGAACAGATACGCAGTATTTT. As protein: CASSPRTRTDTQYF.

The rearrangement uses TRBV4-1 and TRBJ2-5; D gene unclear. V dropped 1 base and J dropped 2 bases, with 8 bases sitting between them. Germline lookup yields CDR1 MGHRA and CDR2 YSYEKL. The CDR3 is 14 residues long. CDR3 amino acids: CASSQGNRQETQYF. The CDR3 DNA sequence: TGCGCCAGCAGCCAAGGCAATCGACAAGAGACCCAGTACTTC.

This clone was counted between two and nine times. This chain connects TRBV13 to TRBJ2-1; 8 nucleotides agree with TRBD2. The CDR3 totals 15 residues. Germline values: CDR1 PRHDT, CDR2 FYEKMQ (reference sequence). The ends lost 2 bases at V and 3 bases at J; junction bases unmatched: 3. This CDR3 is CASSLRLASYNEQFF. The CDR3 nucleotides read TGTGCCAGCAGCTTAAGACTAGCGAGCTACAATGAGCAGTTCTTC.

Only a few counts were recorded for this clone. This chain links TRBV14 with TRBJ2-3; 12 nucleotides line up with TRBD2. CDR3 length equals 16 residues. The V and J ends lost 4 bases and 1 base, in that order; junction bases with no gene match: 3. Germline V gene sequence: CDR1 SGHDN, CDR2 FVKESK. CDR3 loop: CASSRGTSGRTDTQYF. The CDR3 DNA reads TGTGCCAGCAGCCGAGGGACTAGCGGGCGCACAGATACGCAGTATTTT.

By frequency in the sample, this clone is medium-sized. In the same sample, other DNA sequences code for this CDR3. This chain joins TRBV28 and TRBJ1-5; no definite D call. V lost 6 bases to trimming and J lost 5 bases, with 5 bases between them. The CDR3 contains 11 residues. CDR1 is MDHEN, CDR2 SYDVKM, per germline. Here the CDR3 reads CASSRDQPQHF. CDR3 nucleotide sequence: TGTGCCAGCAGCCGAGATCAGCCCCAGCATTTT.

This clone appeared a few times. This chain links TRBV6-6 with TRBJ2-1; 7 bases are shared with TRBD2. This CDR3 has 15 residues. Germline CDR1 reads MNHNY; CDR2 reads SVGAGI (reference sequence). V lost 2 bases and J lost 10; bases outside the gene matches: 11. The CDR3 DNA reads TGTGCCAGCAGTTACCTGACGACGGGGGGAGGGGAGCAGTTCTTC. Translation gives CASSYLTTGGGEQFF.

Within the sample, this clone is medium-sized. The CDR3 here is CASSIRDRGLSPLHF. The CDR3 DNA is TGTGCCAGCAGCATCAGGGACAGGGGGCTTTCACCCCTCCACTTT. The genes are TRBV6-5 and TRBJ1-6, with TRBD1 identical over 12 bases. This CDR3 is 15 amino acids long. Germline-derived CDR1 and CDR2 are MNHEY and SVGAGI. Unmatched junction bases numbered 6, after V lost 6 bases and J lost 9 bases.

This clone was seen a few times. V usage is TRBV11-3 and J usage is TRBJ1-2; the D gene is possibly TRBD1 (5 bases). V was pared by 5 bases and J by 0 bases, with 22 bases between. The CDR3 spans 18 residues. Germline CDR1 and CDR2: SGHNT and YENEEA. CDR3 DNA sequence: TGTGCCAGCAGCATCTCCCCCCCTCAGACAGTGTCTAACTATGGCTACACCTTC. Translation gives CASSISPPQTVSNYGYTF. Supplemented by reference TRBV11-3 and TRBJ1-2, the full variable domain reads EAGVVQSPRYKIIEKKQPVAFWCNPISGHNTLYWYLQNLGQGPELLIRYENEEAVDDSQLPKDRFSAERLKGVDSTLKIQPAELGDSAVYLCASSISPPQTVSNYGYTFGSGTRLTVV.